This T cell receptor beta chain was obtained from a study of OX40 agonist ivuxolimab in advanced cancers. About the study: Patients were treated with ivuxolimab, an agonistic anti-OX40 (CD134) antibody. Past anti-PD-1, anti-PD-L1 or anti-CTLA-4 therapy was accepted, and 40% to 50% had received some.

Comment on this clone: The antigen is unknown.

Study outcomes and limitations: At doses 0.1 to 3.0 mg/kg, CD4+ and CD8+ clones expanded.

Produced via immunoSEQ multiplex PCR; TCRdb's table is partial and in-frame only. The sample holds roughly 41,000 clones, more than 85% seen once. The source of this sequence is an adult with an advanced solid tumor such as melanoma, head and neck, liver or kidney cancer. This sample comprised CD4+ or CD8+ T cells sorted from blood, obtained in a trial of the OX40 agonist ivuxolimab.

CDR3 nucleotides: TGCAGTGCGGCACCAAGCTACGAGCAGTACTTC. It is translated as CSAAPSYEQYF. The chain is built from TRBV20-1 and TRBJ2-7, with D unresolved. V was clipped by 6 bases and J by 3 bases, with 9 bases between them. Germline CDR1 is DFQATT and CDR2 is SNEGSKA (reference sequence). This CDR3 is built from 11 residues.